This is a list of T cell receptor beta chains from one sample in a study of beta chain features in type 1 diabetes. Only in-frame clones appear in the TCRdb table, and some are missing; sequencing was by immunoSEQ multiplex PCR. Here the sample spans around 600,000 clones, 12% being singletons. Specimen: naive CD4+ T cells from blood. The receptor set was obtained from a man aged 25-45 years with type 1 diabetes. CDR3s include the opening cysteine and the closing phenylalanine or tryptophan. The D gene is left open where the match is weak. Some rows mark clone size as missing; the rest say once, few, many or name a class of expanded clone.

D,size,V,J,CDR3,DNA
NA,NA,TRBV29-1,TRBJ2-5,CSANSRGERTQYF,TGCAGCGCCAACTCGCGCGGAGAACGGACCCAGTACTTC
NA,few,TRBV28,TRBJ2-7,CATYTGEQYF,TGTGCCACCTACACCGGCGAGCAGTACTTC
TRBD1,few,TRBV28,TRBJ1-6,CASSSPGQGRNSPLHF,TGTGCCAGCAGTTCTCCGGGACAGGGGAGAAATTCACCCCTCCACTTT
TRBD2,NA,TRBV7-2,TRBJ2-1,CASSPRPASGGPSYNEQFF,TGTGCCAGCAGCCCAAGGCCGGCTAGCGGGGGGCCCTCCTACAATGAGCAGTTCTTC
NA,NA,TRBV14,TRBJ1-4,CASSHRVRVSNEKLFF,TGTGCCAGCAGCCATCGGGTCCGGGTCTCTAATGAAAAACTGTTTTTT
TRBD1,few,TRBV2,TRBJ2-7,CASSRDRGSYEQYF,TGTGCCAGCAGTCGGGACAGGGGGTCCTACGAGCAGTACTTC
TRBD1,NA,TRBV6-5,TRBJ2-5,CASSTGGGETQYF,TGTGCCAGCAGTACAGGGGGCGGCGAGACCCAGTACTTC
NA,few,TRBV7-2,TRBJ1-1,CASSFDRVNTEAFF,TGTGCCAGCAGCTTTGACAGAGTGAACACTGAAGCTTTCTTT
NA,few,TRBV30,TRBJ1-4,CASSGVTNEKLFF,TGTGCCTCGTCAGGGGTCACTAATGAAAAACTGTTTTTT
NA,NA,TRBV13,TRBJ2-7,CASSRGTPYEQYF,TGTGCCAGCAGCCGGGGGACACCGTACGAGCAGTACTTC
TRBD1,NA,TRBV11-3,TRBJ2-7,CASSLGDGTGRNEQYF,TGTGCCAGCAGCTTGGGGGACGGGACAGGGAGGAACGAGCAGTACTTC
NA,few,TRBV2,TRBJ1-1,CASSLTGNTEAFF,TGTGCCAGCAGTTTGACAGGGAACACTGAAGCTTTCTTT
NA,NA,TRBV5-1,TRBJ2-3,CASSLDSKQYF,TGCGCCAGCAGCCTGGACAGTAAGCAGTATTTT
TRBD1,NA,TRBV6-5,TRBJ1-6,CASRQGAGDSPLHF,TGTGCCAGCAGGCAGGGGGCGGGGGATTCACCCCTCCACTTT
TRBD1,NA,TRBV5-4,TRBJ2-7,CASSSPGQGFYEQYF,TGTGCCAGCAGCTCGCCGGGACAGGGCTTCTACGAGCAGTACTTC
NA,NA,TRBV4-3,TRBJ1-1,CASSQGVITEAFF,TGCGCCAGCAGCCAAGGGGTAATCACTGAAGCTTTCTTT
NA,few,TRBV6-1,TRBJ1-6,CASSELQSSYNSPLHF,TGTGCCAGCAGTGAACTACAGAGCTCCTATAATTCACCCCTCCACTTT
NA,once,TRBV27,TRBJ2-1,CASSFYYSYNEQFF,TGTGCCAGCAGTTTTTACTACTCCTACAATGAGCAGTTCTTC
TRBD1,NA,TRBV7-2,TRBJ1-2,CASSFGQGNGYTF,TGTGCCAGCAGTTTCGGACAGGGCAATGGCTACACCTTC
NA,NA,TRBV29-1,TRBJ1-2,CSVEYREFYGYTF,TGCAGCGTTGAGTACAGGGAATTCTATGGCTACACCTTC
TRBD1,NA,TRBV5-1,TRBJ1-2,CASSLGQGLNYGYTF,TGCGCCAGCAGCTTGGGACAGGGCCTAAACTATGGCTACACCTTC
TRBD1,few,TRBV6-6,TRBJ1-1,CASSRQGNTEAFF,TGTGCCAGCAGTCGACAGGGGAACACTGAAGCTTTCTTT
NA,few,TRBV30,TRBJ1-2,CAWSGQSAGYTF,TGTGCCTGGAGTGGACAGAGCGCTGGCTACACCTTC
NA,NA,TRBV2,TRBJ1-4,CASNGQGEANEKLFF,TGTGCCAGCAATGGTCAGGGAGAAGCTAATGAAAAACTGTTTTTT
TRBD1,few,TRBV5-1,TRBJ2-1,CASSSSTGSYNEQFF,TGCGCCAGCAGCTCTTCGACAGGGTCCTACAATGAGCAGTTCTTC
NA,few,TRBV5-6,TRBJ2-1,CASSPTGGAYNEQFF,TGTGCCAGCAGCCCAACAGGGGGGGCCTACAATGAGCAGTTCTTC
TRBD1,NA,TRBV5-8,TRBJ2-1,CASSYQGAGYNEQFF,TGTGCCAGCAGCTACCAGGGGGCAGGATACAATGAGCAGTTCTTC
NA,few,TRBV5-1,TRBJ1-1,CASRPRAVNTEAFF,TGCGCCAGCCGGCCGAGGGCAGTAAACACTGAAGCTTTCTTT
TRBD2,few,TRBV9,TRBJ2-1,CASSVGLAGGNEQFF,TGTGCCAGCAGCGTAGGACTAGCGGGGGGCAATGAGCAGTTCTTC
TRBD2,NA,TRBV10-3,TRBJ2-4,CAISESSGVPAKNIQYF,TGTGCCATCAGTGAGTCCAGCGGGGTCCCTGCCAAAAACATTCAGTACTTC
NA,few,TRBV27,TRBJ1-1,CASTPRAQRTEAFF,TGTGCCAGCACCCCCAGGGCCCAAAGAACTGAAGCTTTCTTT
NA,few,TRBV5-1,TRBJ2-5,CASSLGVPGRKTQYF,TGCGCCAGCAGCTTGGGGGTTCCGGGGAGGAAGACCCAGTACTTC
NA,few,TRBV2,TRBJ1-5,CASSGPRPTQPQHF,TGTGCCAGCAGTGGGCCCCGTCCCACTCAGCCCCAGCATTTT
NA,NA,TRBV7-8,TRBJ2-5,CASSLGGGTAVKTQYF,TGTGCCAGCAGCTTAGGCGGAGGGACGGCCGTGAAGACCCAGTACTTC